Listed here is a single T cell receptor (beta chain). Its antigen remains unknown. The sample originates from a study of Ad26.COV2.S vaccination and SARS-CoV-2 variants. As for the study in general: Donor had been placed in the Ad26.COV2.S arm of the COV1001 trial.

Treatment defined: 15 to 20 received Ad26.COV2.S at low or high dose, single or two shots; 5 received placebo; per-sample allocation not given. The samples were gathered on day 63 after the first injection of vaccine or placebo. The data were produced by immunoSEQ multiplex PCR, yet TCRdb's version contains in-frame clones alone and is incomplete. Counted here are 250,000 to 300,000 clones, more than 70% occurring once; the ten biggest clones make up around 3%. CDR1 is LGHNA and CDR2 is YNFKEQ in the germline V gene. V was shortened by 0 bases and J by 6 bases, with 26 bases between the two germline ends. This CDR3 comprises 20 residues. Study conclusions and caveats: Recipients of either vaccine or placebo displayed similar breadth of non-spike TCRs. Analytic work on TCR breadth and depth might have understated the full extent of total T cell responses.

This TCR was sampled from a person between 18 and 59 years old who received the Ad26.COV2.S COVID-19 vaccine or a placebo. The chain couples TRBV4-2 to TRBJ2-2, with D tentatively TRBD2 (5 bases). The source was peripheral blood, collected in a trial of Ad26.COV2.S vaccine versus placebo. The CDR3 region is CASSQDRGRGPRAPPGELFF. The CDR3 nucleotides are TGTGCCAGCAGCCAAGATAGAGGTAGAGGGCCCCGGGCCCCTCCCGGGGAGCTGTTTTTT.